One and the same sample provided the 31 T cell receptor beta chains below, sequenced in a study of PD-L1 blockade in urothelial cancer. Stated time point: peripheral blood 6 weeks after treatment start. Clones were read by immunoSEQ multiplex PCR, and TCRdb kept only the in-frame ones, dropping some. The sample lists around 19,000 clones; roughly four fifths were seen once. This material consisted of PBMCs, taken around atezolizumab (anti-PD-L1) treatment. The receptors come from a man in his fifties or sixties with urothelial cancer.

The chain is built from TRBV7-9 and TRBJ1-1, with a possible D match to TRBD1 (6 bases). Trimming left V 1 base short and J 0 bases short, with 18 bases between. The length of the CDR3 is 18 residues. Looked up from germline, CDR1 is SEHNR and CDR2 is FQNEAQ (reference sequence). The CDR3 loop reads CASSLGRDWGGMNTEAFF. In nucleotides, the CDR3 is TGTGCCAGCAGCTTAGGGAGAGATTGGGGGGGCATGAACACTGAAGCTTTCTTT.

The chain is built from TRBV5-1 and TRBJ2-2; TRBD1 matches at 8 bases. V shed 5 bases, J shed 5 bases, and the junction held 5 bases outside the gene matches. CDR1 is SGHRS, CDR2 YFSETQ, per germline. The CDR3 consists of 14 residues. Written as DNA, the CDR3 is TGCGCCAGCAGTCAGGGGGCGGTTACCGGGGAGCTGTTTTTT. Residues: CASSQGAVTGELFF.

The chain uses TRBV14 and TRBJ2-1; 7 positions agree with TRBD1. CDR1 SGHDN and CDR2 FVKESK come from the germline V gene. The CDR3 covers 13 residues. With 7 bases clipped from V and 5 bases from J, the junction kept 5 bases outside the gene matches. In nucleotides, the CDR3 is TGTGCCAGCAATAGACAGGGCCACAATGAGCAGTTCTTC. It is translated as CASNRQGHNEQFF.

The table lists this clone with a few counts. The chain combines TRBV27 with TRBJ1-2; tentatively, D is TRBD1 (6 bases). V lost 6 bases to trimming and J lost 2 bases, with 19 bases between them. CDR1 and CDR2 from the germline V gene are MNHEY and SMNVEV (reference sequence). The CDR3 totals 16 residues. The CDR3 sequence is CASSFDGSGQNYGYTF. In DNA form, the CDR3 reads TGTGCCAGCAGCTTCGACGGATCAGGACAGAACTATGGCTACACCTTC.

This clone was counted a few times. The rearrangement uses TRBV6-1 and TRBJ2-7; the match to TRBD2 covers 7 bases. J lost 6 bases, V lost 6 bases, and 8 bases had no gene match. Germline lookup yields CDR1 MNHNS and CDR2 SASEGT. This CDR3 is 13 amino acids long. In DNA form, the CDR3 reads TGTGCCAGCAGGGGGGGGAGGGCCGGCGAGCAGTACTTC. Protein sequence: CASRGGRAGEQYF.

The V call is TRBV7-2, the J call TRBJ2-1, with D tentatively TRBD2 (5 bases). V was trimmed by 0 bases and J by 4 bases, leaving 16 bases between them. CDR1 and CDR2 (germline): SGHTA, FQGNSA. The CDR3 sequence is 17 residues long. DNA for the CDR3: TGTGCCAGCAGCTTAGCGCCCGGGGTCGGTGGGTACAATGAGCAGTTCTTC. Its protein product is CASSLAPGVGGYNEQFF.

The gene calls are TRBV6-5 and TRBJ2-7; 9 bases map to TRBD1. The CDR3 length is 15 residues. Germline-derived CDR1 and CDR2 are MNHEY and SVGAGI. Trimming took 7 bases from V and 3 from J; bases not matched to a gene: 10. CDR3 nucleotide sequence: TGTGCCAGCACCACCCACCGACAGGGGGGCTACGAGCAGTACGTC. Translating gives CASTTHRQGGYEQYV.

The genes are TRBV5-5 and TRBJ2-5; 11 nucleotides align to TRBD1. In germline, CDR1 is SGHKS, CDR2 YYEKEE (reference sequence). The CDR3 loop spans 16 amino acids. V was pared by 4 bases and J by 5 bases, with 10 bases of the junction left unmatched. CDR3 in DNA: TGTGCCAGCAGCCATACCGGACAGGGGGCTGGTGAGACCCAGTACTTC. Its protein is CASSHTGQGAGETQYF.

This clone has just one count. The chain joins TRBV4-2 to TRBJ1-6, with D uncertain. CDR3 size: 16 residues. Trimming took 0 bases from V and 10 from J, leaving 16 bases between them. Germline values: CDR1 LGHNA, CDR2 YNFKEQ. This chain's CDR3 is CASSQDQWAGGSPLHF. Here the CDR3 DNA reads TGTGCCAGCAGCCAAGATCAATGGGCTGGCGGGTCACCCCTCCACTTT.

A note on this clone: At one end the junction does not follow the germline gene, possibly because of a read error. The chain carries TRBV7-2 and TRBJ1-3, with D perhaps matching TRBD1 (6 bases). Germline V lookup: CDR1 SGHTA, CDR2 FQGNSA. This CDR3 has 15 residues. The chain's CDR3 is CASSLDRAAGNTIYF. The CDR3 DNA is TGTGCCAGCAGCTTAGACAGGGCCGCTGGGAACACCATATATTTT.

The J gene is TRBJ2-1, the V gene TRBV10-1; TRBD2 agrees at 9 bases. This CDR3 contains 15 residues. CDR1 is WNHNN and CDR2 is SYGVQD in the germline V gene (reference sequence). V dropped 0 bases and J dropped 7; count of bases not matched to a gene: 4. CDR3 in DNA: TGCGCCAGCAGTGAGTCGCGGCTAGCGGGGAATGAGCAGTTCTTC. Protein sequence: CASSESRLAGNEQFF.

V is TRBV6-1 and J is TRBJ2-2; 7 positions agree with TRBD1. Germline CDR1 is MNHNS and CDR2 is SASEGT. The length of the CDR3 is 14 residues. The V segment lost 7 bases and the J segment 5 bases; nucleotides outside the gene matches: 7. CDR3: CASILTGNTGELFF. The CDR3 region has the DNA TGTGCCAGCATCCTGACAGGGAATACCGGGGAGCTGTTTTTT.

This clone has just one count. This chain connects TRBV21-1 to TRBJ2-5; TRBD2 reflects the table's D call only, with no check against the DNA. TRBV21-1 is labeled a pseudogene. The CDR3 is 17 amino acids. CDR3 nucleotides: TGTGCCAGCAGCAAAGCACGGACTAGCGGGAGAGTGGAGACCCAGTACTTC. Translating gives CASSKARTSGRVETQYF.

The CDR3 loop is CASRDTGGQETQYF. CDR3 sequence (DNA): TGTGCCAGCAGAGATACAGGGGGCCAGGAGACCCAGTACTTC. The J gene is TRBJ2-5, the V gene TRBV28; 9 bases are a match to TRBD1. V lost 6 bases, J lost 5 bases, and 7 bases stayed unmatched. There are 14 residues in the CDR3. The germline gives CDR1 MDHEN, CDR2 SYDVKM.

There are a few counts of this clone. The chain couples TRBV6-4 to TRBJ1-1, with 7 bases aligning to TRBD1. The CDR3 loop spans 14 amino acids. The J segment lost 7 bases and the V segment lost 0 bases, leaving 5 bases of the junction unmatched. Per the germline V gene, CDR1 is MRHNA and CDR2 is SNTAGT. In DNA, the CDR3 is TGTGCCAGCAGTGACTCTCCGGGACAGTTTGAAGCTTTCTTT. Encoded protein: CASSDSPGQFEAFF.

V and J are TRBV9 and TRBJ1-2; D is uncertain. The germline CDR1 and CDR2 sequences are SGDLS and YYNGEE. The CDR3 totals 15 residues. The ends were cut back, 3 bases at V and 7 bases at J, with 19 bases in the middle. The CDR3 nucleotides are TGTGCCAGCAGCGCGCAGTCATCACTCTCTAGTGGCTACACCTTC. Protein product: CASSAQSSLSSGYTF.

In this sample, this clone turned up once. The genes are TRBV19 and TRBJ1-3; D perhaps matches TRBD1 (5 bases). The CDR3 is 17 amino acids. Trimming took 5 bases from V and 2 from J, leaving 19 bases between them. CDR1 is LNHDA and CDR2 is SQIVND in the germline V gene (reference sequence). The CDR3 sequence: CASSPLTTEGAGNTIYF. The CDR3 bases are TGTGCCAGTAGTCCCTTGACGACAGAAGGCGCTGGAAACACCATATATTTT.

The rearrangement uses TRBV7-8 and TRBJ2-1; D is possibly TRBD2 (5 bases). The CDR3 sequence is 19 residues long. CDR1 is SGHVS and CDR2 is FQNEAQ in the germline V gene. V was clipped by 2 bases and J by 3 bases, with 23 bases between them. The CDR3 DNA is TGTGCCAGCAGCTTATACCCCCCCTATGACACCGGACTCTACAATGAGCAGTTCTTC. Protein product: CASSLYPPYDTGLYNEQFF.

This rearrangement joins TRBV2 to TRBJ1-5; D not resolved. This CDR3 comprises 13 residues. The ends were cut back, 3 bases at V and 6 bases at J, with 9 bases in the middle. Germline CDR1 is SNHLY and CDR2 is FYNNEI. The CDR3 protein is CASSDSWAQPQHF. The CDR3 region has the DNA TGTGCCAGCAGTGATTCTTGGGCTCAGCCCCAGCATTTT.

The V and J genes are TRBV5-1 and TRBJ1-1; D possibly corresponds to TRBD1 (6 bases). Looked up from germline, CDR1 is SGHRS and CDR2 is YFSETQ. Trimming shortened V by 3 bases and J by 4 bases, and 19 bases separated the two germline ends. This CDR3 has 16 amino acids. The CDR3 is CASSSDRLVRGTEAFF. CDR3 DNA sequence: TGCGCCAGCAGCTCCGACAGGTTGGTACGGGGCACTGAAGCTTTCTTT.

This clone occurred once. The genes are TRBV7-6 and TRBJ1-3; TRBD1 matches at 11 bases. The CDR3 runs 17 residues. J gave up 9 bases and V 2 bases, and 12 bases lay outside the gene matches. Germline lookup yields CDR1 SGHVS and CDR2 FNYEAQ. The CDR3 sequence is CASSLSDRGLRVGTIYF. CDR3 in DNA: TGTGCCAGCAGCTTATCGGACAGGGGGCTTCGGGTGGGCACCATATATTTT.

This chain connects TRBV29-1 to TRBJ2-2, with 7 nucleotides matching TRBD1. V was clipped by 8 bases and J by 0 bases; unmatched bases: 6. The CDR3 extends over 14 amino acids. CDR1 and CDR2 (germline): SQVTM, ANQGSEA. CDR3 sequence (DNA): TGCAGCACCGGGACAGTTTCGAACACCGGGGAGCTGTTTTTT. Encoded protein: CSTGTVSNTGELFF.

This clone has a single count. The rearrangement uses TRBV9 and TRBJ2-5; 8 bases are shared with TRBD2. Trimming removed 4 bases from V and 4 bases from J; junction bases left unmatched: 9. Germline V gives CDR1 SGDLS, CDR2 YYNGEE. CDR3 length: 15 amino acids. The CDR3: CASSTQAGAGETQYF. DNA of the CDR3: TGTGCCAGCAGCACCCAAGCGGGAGCCGGAGAGACCCAGTACTTC.

The chain carries TRBV23-1 and TRBJ2-7; D might be TRBD2 (6 bases). TRBV23-1 is placed among ORFs of uncertain function. V lost 4 bases and J lost 1, with 8 bases in between. The CDR3 is made up of 13 amino acids. This CDR3 reads CASSRGVSYEQYV. The DNA of the CDR3 is TGCGCCAGCAGTCGGGGGGTTTCCTACGAGCAGTACGTC.

The rearrangement links TRBV5-1 to TRBJ2-3, with a tentative D call TRBD1 (6 bases). Trimming took 4 bases from V and 2 from J, leaving 14 bases between them. Germline V gives CDR1 SGHRS, CDR2 YFSETQ. There are 15 residues in the CDR3. The CDR3: CASSQGFWDTDTQYF. The CDR3 DNA follows: TGCGCCAGCAGCCAGGGGTTTTGGGACACAGATACGCAGTATTTT.

The rearrangement links TRBV18 to TRBJ1-5; D gene ambiguous. The CDR3 contains 15 residues. The V end was cut by 3 bases, the J end by 4 bases, with 13 bases between. Looked up from germline, CDR1 is KGHSH and CDR2 is LQKENI. The CDR3 protein is CASSPQNSLNQPQHF. The CDR3 nucleotides read TGTGCCAGCTCACCCCAAAACTCCTTGAATCAGCCCCAGCATTTT.

V gene TRBV27 combines with J gene TRBJ2-2; D is unclear. The CDR3 length is 14 residues. Trimming removed 8 bases at V and 4 bases at J, with 14 bases between. Germline V gives CDR1 MNHEY, CDR2 SMNVEV (reference sequence). The CDR3, as DNA: TGTGCCAGCTCCCCGGAGCCTTCCACCGGGGAGCTGTTTTTT. It encodes CASSPEPSTGELFF.

The rearrangement links TRBV7-2 to TRBJ2-3; perhaps TRBD2 as D (6 bases). Germline assignment: CDR1 SGHTA and CDR2 FQGNSA. V dropped 0 bases and J dropped 2 bases, with 12 bases sitting between them. The CDR3 covers 16 residues. CDR3 sequence reads: CASSLAPGRDTDTQYF. DNA for the CDR3: TGTGCCAGCAGCTTAGCCCCAGGGCGGGACACAGATACGCAGTATTTT. The full variable domain, its missing parts supplied by reference TRBV7-2 and TRBJ2-3, is GAGVSQSPSNKVTEKGKDVELRCDPISGHTALYWYRQSLGQGLEFLIYFQGNSAPDKSGLPSDRFSAERTGGSVSTLTIQRTQQEDSAVYLCASSLAPGRDTDTQYFGPGTRLTVL.

This clone has a single count. The genes are TRBV11-2 and TRBJ2-3; possible D gene TRBD2, 6 bases. The CDR3 sequence is 15 residues long. Trimming took off 7 bases at V and 0 bases at J, with 14 bases between the two ends. In germline, CDR1 is SGHAT, CDR2 FQNNGV. CDR3 in amino acids: CASTSLASSTDTQYF. CDR3 bases: TGTGCCAGCACCTCCCTAGCGTCTAGCACAGATACGCAGTATTTT. The entire variable domain, with the rest obtained from reference TRBV11-2 and TRBJ2-3, is as follows: EAGVAQSPRYKIIEKRQSVAFWCNPISGHATLYWYQQILGQGPKLLIQFQNNGVVDDSQLPKDRFSAERLKGVDSTLKIQPAKLEDSAVYLCASTSLASSTDTQYFGPGTRLTVL.

The chain links TRBV2 to TRBJ1-5; tentative D call: TRBD1 (6 bases). The CDR3 runs to 17 residues. The V end lost 5 bases, the J end lost 2 bases, and 19 bases lay between the germline ends. CDR1 and CDR2 (germline): SNHLY, FYNNEI. The CDR3 is CASSRNPTGLGNQPQHF. In DNA, the CDR3 is TGTGCCAGCAGTCGTAACCCAACAGGGCTGGGCAATCAGCCCCAGCATTTT.

V and J are TRBV21-1 and TRBJ2-7; the D call TRBD2 from the table was never checked on the DNA. TRBV21-1 corresponds to a pseudogene. CDR3 length equals 14 residues. CDR3 bases: TGTGCCAGCACTGAGACTCCTGGAACCTACGAGCAGTACTTC. Amino acid sequence: CASTETPGTYEQYF.